These 6 T cell receptor beta chains share one sample of origin, sequenced in a study of T-cell reconstitution after alpha-beta-depleted transplantation in children. Unique molecular identifiers were incorporated when the TCRbeta library was constructed. TCRdb re-called the PCR reads through MiXCR, storing one row per CDR3 protein. Of about 980,000 distinct CDR3 sequences in the sample, about 30% were seen once. Sample: PBMCs, mostly from graft donor cells, taken 360 days after TCRalphabeta/CD19-depleted stem cell transplant. These receptors all stem from a boy less than two years old who had a stem cell transplant for SCID, so the T cells may come from the graft donor.

The rearrangement links TRBV28 to TRBJ1-1; 8 bases are shared with TRBD1. The CDR3 length is 15 residues. V lost 0 bases to trimming and J lost 6 bases; unmatched junction nucleotides: 6. Germline CDR1 reads MDHEN; CDR2 reads SYDVKM. CDR3 amino acids: CASSLWSDRDPEAFF. CDR3 DNA sequence: TGTGCCAGCAGTTTATGGTCGGACAGGGACCCTGAAGCTTTCTTT.

This clonotype was observed a handful of times. The CDR3 nucleotides read TGTGCCAGCAGTTTAGGGGCGAGAGTGGGCGAGCAGTACTTC. This gives the protein CASSLGARVGEQYF. The chain combines TRBV12-3 or TRBV12-4 with TRBJ2-7; D not certain. CDR3 length: 14 residues. V shed 1 base and J shed 6 bases, with 13 bases lying between them.

This clonotype has more than one count but fewer than ten. The chain links TRBV4-3 to TRBJ2-1, with TRBD1 matching 7 bases. The germline V gene has CDR1 LGHNA and CDR2 YSLEER. Trimming at V came to 3 bases and at J to 4 bases, leaving 9 bases not matched to a gene. The CDR3 runs 16 residues. Here the CDR3 DNA reads TGCGCCAGCAGCCAGTTTCACAGGGGTTCGTACAATGAGCAGTTCTTC. Its translation is CASSQFHRGSYNEQFF.

The chain links TRBV6-5 to TRBJ2-1; 7 bases fit TRBD2. CDR3 size: 14 residues. Germline V CDR1 and CDR2: MNHEY, SVGAGI. V lost 2 bases to trimming and J lost 4 bases; unmatched junction nucleotides: 2. In nucleotides, the CDR3 is TGTGCCAGCAGTTACAAGCGGGGATACAATGAGCAGTTCTTC. It translates to CASSYKRGYNEQFF.

V and J are TRBV10-3 and TRBJ1-5; 8 bases line up with TRBD1. The V gene end was trimmed by 11 bases and the J gene end by 7 bases; junction bases not matched to a gene: 13. CDR1 and CDR2 (germline): ENHRY, SYGVKD. CDR3 size: 14 residues. The CDR3 region is CAAQSGQGGQPQHF. The CDR3 coding sequence is TGTGCCGCCCAGTCTGGACAGGGTGGCCAGCCCCAGCATTTT.

The DNA of the CDR3 is TGCAGTGCTAGTACCGGGACGGCTAATATTGAAGCTTTCTTT. It specifies CSASTGTANIEAFF. This chain uses TRBV20-1 with TRBJ1-1; tentatively, D is TRBD1 (5 bases). Trimming shortened V by 3 bases and J by 7 bases, and 18 bases separated the two germline ends. Germline V gene lookup returns CDR1 DFQATT and CDR2 SNEGSKA (reference sequence). This CDR3 spans 14 amino acids.